The 8 T cell receptor beta chains below come from one sample, sequenced in a study of cytomegalovirus exposure and HLA in healthy donors. The study ran its PCR with 60 Vbeta and 13 Jbeta primers. Profiling relied on immunoSEQ multiplex PCR, and the TCRdb table lists in-frame clones only, not all of them. The repertoire consists of under 200,000 clones, with over 80% occurring once and the leading ten covering 6.3%. Sequencing was done on a sample of PBMCs. The receptor set was obtained from a man aged 35-49 years in good health and CMV-seropositive.

The chain uses TRBV7-2 and TRBJ1-1; D is uncertain. The CDR3 sequence is 14 residues long. The V gene's germline CDR1 is SGHTA and CDR2 FQGNSA. V was clipped by 1 base and J by 5 bases, with 11 bases between them. CDR3 protein: CASSLDGGTTEAFF. The CDR3 nucleotides are TGTGCCAGCAGCTTAGATGGAGGAACGACTGAAGCTTTCTTT.

The V and J genes are TRBV5-1 and TRBJ2-7; perhaps TRBD1 as D (6 bases). CDR1 SGHRS and CDR2 YFSETQ come from the germline V gene. Trimming shortened V by 4 bases and J by 4 bases, and 12 bases separated the two germline ends. The CDR3 has 13 amino acids. CDR3 sequence reads: CASSAGQPYEQYF. The DNA for the CDR3 is TGCGCCAGCAGCGCCGGACAGCCTTACGAGCAGTACTTC.

J is TRBJ1-1 and V is TRBV10-3, with 9 nucleotides matching TRBD1. J was trimmed by 2 bases and V by 4 bases; bases with no gene match: 5. The CDR3 has 15 amino acids. Germline CDR1 ENHRY, CDR2 SYGVKD. The CDR3 DNA is TGTGCCATCAGTGCAAACAGGGGGCTTAACACTGAAGCTTTCTTT. Protein product: CAISANRGLNTEAFF.

CDR3 nucleotides: TGCGCCAGCAGCTCCCATCCGGGAGACCTTAGCACAGATACGCAGTATTTT. Its protein product is CASSSHPGDLSTDTQYF. The chain links TRBV5-1 to TRBJ2-3; tentatively, D is TRBD2 (6 bases). V lost 3 bases and J lost 0, with 17 bases in between. The CDR3 covers 17 residues. Germline V gene data show CDR1 as SGHRS and CDR2 as YFSETQ.

The chain combines TRBV21-1 with TRBJ2-7; the D call TRBD1 from the table was never checked on the DNA. TRBV21-1 is flagged as a pseudogene. The CDR3 has 13 residues. The CDR3: CASSRDSLYEQYF. DNA of the CDR3: TGTGCCAGCAGCAGGGACAGCTTATACGAGCAGTACTTC.

In nucleotides, the CDR3 is TGTGCCAGCAGTGCGCCCGGGGTATTGGAAGAGACCCAGTACTTC. Residues: CASSAPGVLEETQYF. The V and J genes are TRBV2 and TRBJ2-5; possible D gene TRBD2, 5 bases. The CDR3 covers 15 residues. Germline V gene sequence: CDR1 SNHLY, CDR2 FYNNEI. V gave up 4 bases and J gave up 3 bases, with 15 bases separating them. The full variable domain, rest sourced from reference TRBV2 and TRBJ2-5, is EPEVTQTPSHQVTQMGQEVILRCVPISNHLYFYWYRQILGQKVEFLVSFYNNEISEKSEIFDDQFSVERPDGSNFTLKIRSTKLEDSAMYFCASSAPGVLEETQYFGPGTRLLVL.

This rearrangement joins TRBV18 to TRBJ2-7; 9 bases align to TRBD1. The CDR3 contains 17 residues. Trimming at V came to 5 bases and at J to 7 bases, leaving 18 bases not matched to a gene. Germline V gene lookup returns CDR1 KGHSH and CDR2 LQKENI. CDR3 sequence: CASSAITGGAIFGEQYF. The DNA for the CDR3 is TGTGCCAGCTCAGCCATCACAGGGGGCGCGATCTTCGGGGAGCAGTACTTC.

The V and J genes are TRBV21-1 and TRBJ2-5; TRBD1, the table's D call, lacks a check against the DNA. TRBV21-1 is deemed a pseudogene. This CDR3 is 15 amino acids long. The CDR3 is CASSKDVRGRGTQYF. Here the CDR3 DNA reads TGTGCCAGCAGCAAAGATGTCAGGGGCCGAGGGACCCAGTACTTC.